This T cell receptor (beta chain) was recovered during a study of T cells in Graves' hyperthyroidism and ophthalmopathy. The germline V gene encodes CDR1 MNHEY and CDR2 SMNVEV (reference sequence). The CDR3 totals 15 residues. In the case of this clonotype: What it binds is unknown. At one end the junction does not follow the germline gene, possibly because of a read error.

Clinical symptoms, serum thyroxine and TRAb, thyroid ultrasound and orbital computed tomography together formed the diagnostic basis. Amplification of TCR beta CDR3 regions used RNA as the template. An initial round of RT-PCR targeting the TCR CDR3 relied on the HTBI primer set. TCRdb redid the calling of the multiplex PCR reads with MiXCR, one entry per CDR3 protein. Of around 340,000 distinct CDR3 sequences in the sample, roughly 17% were seen once. Study-wide results and limits: Ophthalmopathy cases were set apart from stable hyperthyroidism by a 13 V-J model.

Material for sequencing was blood. This clonotype originated in a young man with Graves' hyperthyroidism. V gene TRBV27 combines with J gene TRBJ2-1; TRBD2 agrees at 9 bases. In DNA, the CDR3 is TGTGCCAGCAGCTCCGTGACTAGCGGATACAATGAGCAGTTTTTC. Translated, it gives CASSSVTSGYNEQFF.